A selection of T cell receptor beta chains follows, all from one sample in a study of cytomegalovirus exposure and HLA in healthy donors. Assay used: immunoSEQ multiplex PCR; TCRdb lists only in-frame clones, some missing. This repertoire includes 70,000 or so clones. The sample comprised PBMCs. These receptors came from a boy aged 5-17 years in good health and CMV-seronegative. Both conserved end residues are part of each CDR3. A D gene is named only where the DNA matches it firmly.

J	V	D	DNA	CDR3
TRBJ2-7	TRBV19	.	TGTGCCAGCGGGGGGCGACCCTACGAGCAGTACTTC	CASGGRPYEQYF
TRBJ1-1	TRBV15	.	TGTGCCACCAGCAGAGATGTTCCGGACACTGAAGCTTTCTTT	CATSRDVPDTEAFF
TRBJ1-1	TRBV9	.	TGTGCCAGCAGCGTAGGGGCAGGGCCAGAAGCTTTCTTT	CASSVGAGPEAFF
TRBJ2-1	TRBV11-2	TRBD2	TGTGCCAGCAGCTTAGATTGGAAGCGGGAGTTTTACAATGAGCAGTTCTTC	CASSLDWKREFYNEQFF
TRBJ1-1	TRBV7-6	.	TGTGCCAGCAGCCCGGCCGGGACAACCTTTACCAACACTGAAGCTTTCTTT	CASSPAGTTFTNTEAFF
TRBJ1-1	TRBV19	.	TGTGCCAGTAGTTGGCCAGGGGCAGATGAAGCTTTCTTT	CASSWPGADEAFF
TRBJ1-1	TRBV15	.	TGTGCCACCAGCAGAGATCGCGGGGGGCGAACGGACACTGAAGCTTTCTTT	CATSRDRGGRTDTEAFF
TRBJ2-1	TRBV7-4	.	TGTGCCAGCAGCTCTAGCCTACGGCGGTGGAACCTGAGCTCCTACAATGAGCAGTTCTTC	CASSSSLRRWNLSSYNEQFF
TRBJ2-3	TRBV4-1	.	TGCGCCAGCAGCCCTAGCCGCGACGGAGATACGCAGTATTTT	CASSPSRDGDTQYF
TRBJ2-3	TRBV5-1	.	TGCGCCAGCAGCTTTTCTGTGGGGCGCGGCACAGATACGCAGTATTTT	CASSFSVGRGTDTQYF
TRBJ2-1	TRBV30	TRBD2	TGTGCCGGGAGTCGAAGCGGGAGCTCCGACAATGAGCAGTTCTTC	CAGSRSGSSDNEQFF
TRBJ2-7	TRBV14	.	TGTGCCAGCAGCCAAGTGGGCGGGCACGAGCAGTACTTC	CASSQVGGHEQYF
TRBJ2-7	TRBV2	TRBD1	TGTGCCACTTCACAGGGGAGCACCTACGAGCAGTACTTC	CATSQGSTYEQYF
TRBJ1-5	TRBV5-8	.	TGTGCCAGCAGCCAAACAGGAGGCAATCAGCCCCAGCATTTT	CASSQTGGNQPQHF
TRBJ1-1	TRBV6-1	.	TGTGCCAGCAGTGAACAGGGAGGTTGGAACACTGAAGCTTTCTTT	CASSEQGGWNTEAFF
TRBJ2-7	TRBV5-4	TRBD2	TGTGCCAGCAGCTTGATGAGAGCGGGAGGGGTGACCTACGAGCAGTACTTC	CASSLMRAGGVTYEQYF
TRBJ2-1	TRBV5-1	.	TGCGCCAGCACCCACGACGGGTACTCCTACAATGAGCAGTTCTTC	CASTHDGYSYNEQFF
TRBJ1-1	TRBV11-3	TRBD1	TGTGCCAGCAGCTTAGGACAGGGGGCCACTGAAGCTTTCTTT	CASSLGQGATEAFF
TRBJ1-1	TRBV18	TRBD1	TGTGCCAGCTCCTCGAAGACAGGGGTTATGAACACTGAAGCTTTCTTT	CASSSKTGVMNTEAFF
TRBJ2-5	TRBV5-1	TRBD2	TGCGCCAGCAGCTTGCCCGGCGGGGGGGATCAAGAGACCCAGTACTTC	CASSLPGGGDQETQYF
TRBJ2-3	TRBV9	TRBD2	TGTGCCAGCAGCGTAGCCCCGAGGGCGGGAGGGAAAGATACGCAGTATTTT	CASSVAPRAGGKDTQYF